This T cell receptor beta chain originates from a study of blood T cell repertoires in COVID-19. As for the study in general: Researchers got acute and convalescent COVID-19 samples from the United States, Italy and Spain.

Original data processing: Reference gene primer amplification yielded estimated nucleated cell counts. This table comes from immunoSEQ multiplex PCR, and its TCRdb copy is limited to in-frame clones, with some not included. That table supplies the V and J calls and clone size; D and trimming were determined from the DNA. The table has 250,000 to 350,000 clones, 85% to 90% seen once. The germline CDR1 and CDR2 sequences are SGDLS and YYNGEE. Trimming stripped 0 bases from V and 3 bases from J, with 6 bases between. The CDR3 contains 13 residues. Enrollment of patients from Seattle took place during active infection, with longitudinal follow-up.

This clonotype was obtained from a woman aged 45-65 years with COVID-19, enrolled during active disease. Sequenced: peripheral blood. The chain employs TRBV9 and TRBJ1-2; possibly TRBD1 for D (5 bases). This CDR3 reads CASSVEGDYGYTF. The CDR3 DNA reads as TGTGCCAGCAGCGTAGAAGGGGACTATGGCTACACCTTC.